Listed here are 15 T cell receptor beta chains from one sample, sequenced in a study of blood T cell repertoires in COVID-19. Repertoires were generated with immunoSEQ multiplex PCR, while TCRdb's copy carries only in-frame clones and drops some. The sample consists of 100,000 to 150,000 clones, around 77% of them appearing once. The sample taken for sequencing was peripheral blood. The receptors stem from a human donor in a cohort sampled during active COVID-19.

The chain carries TRBV28 and TRBJ1-5; D is unresolved. There are 16 residues in the CDR3. Trimming removed 4 bases at V and 0 bases at J, with 13 bases between. Germline V CDR1 and CDR2: MDHEN, SYDVKM. The DNA of the CDR3 is TGTGCCAGCAGTTCCCTTGGCAACCCTAGCAATCAGCCCCAGCATTTT. It yields the protein CASSSLGNPSNQPQHF.

The chain combines TRBV7-8 with TRBJ2-7, with 7 bases identical to TRBD2. The ends lost 6 bases at V and 0 bases at J; junction bases unmatched: 5. This CDR3 spans 14 amino acids. The germline V gene has CDR1 SGHVS and CDR2 FQNEAQ. CDR3 residues: CASSTGGISYEQYF. Here the CDR3 DNA reads TGTGCCAGCAGTACGGGAGGAATCTCCTACGAGCAGTACTTC.

This clone was found once. The CDR3 nucleotides are TGTGCCAGCAGCCAAATAGACACCTACGAGCAGTACTTC. It is translated as CASSQIDTYEQYF. The V gene is TRBV14, the J gene TRBJ2-7; D gene ambiguous. The CDR3 loop spans 13 amino acids. Trimming cost V 2 bases and J 2 bases, with 7 bases left between them. Germline V gives CDR1 SGHDN, CDR2 FVKESK.

The gene calls are TRBV12-3 or TRBV12-4 and TRBJ2-7; 7 bases are shared with TRBD2. V lost 7 bases and J lost 6; bases outside the gene matches: 6. The CDR3 sequence is 12 residues long. The CDR3 sequence is CASNEGGLEQYF. CDR3 nucleotides: TGTGCCAGCAACGAGGGAGGGCTCGAGCAGTACTTC.

In its sample, this clone was seen a few times. The chain couples TRBV2 to TRBJ2-7, with D hard to call. Germline CDR1 reads SNHLY; CDR2 reads FYNNEI. The CDR3 totals 14 residues. The ends were cut back, 6 bases at V and 0 bases at J, with 12 bases in the middle. CDR3 bases: TGTGCCAGCAGACGAGCGATGAGCTCCTACGAGCAGTACTTC. This encodes CASRRAMSSYEQYF.

This chain joins TRBV9 and TRBJ1-1; 7 bases agree with TRBD1. CDR3 length: 14 residues. CDR1 SGDLS and CDR2 YYNGEE come from the germline V gene. V was pared by 4 bases and J by 5 bases, with 8 bases of the junction left unmatched. Written as DNA, the CDR3 is TGTGCCAGCAGCCCCTCAGGGGGTTGGACTGAAGCTTTCTTT. Translating it yields CASSPSGGWTEAFF.

This clone was seen just once. The J gene is TRBJ1-2, the V gene TRBV6-5; TRBD1 agrees at 9 bases. The CDR3 length is 13 residues. Germline trimming cut 11 bases from V and 0 bases from J; bases unmatched to any gene: 4. The germline gives CDR1 MNHEY, CDR2 SVGAGI. CDR3 loop: CAVGTGSNYGYTF. The CDR3, as DNA: TGTGCCGTCGGGACAGGGTCTAACTATGGCTACACCTTC.

The V gene is TRBV4-1, the J gene TRBJ1-5; no firm D call. Germline V gene lookup returns CDR1 MGHRA and CDR2 YSYEKL. This CDR3 contains 17 residues. With 6 bases removed from V and 0 bases from J, the gap between germline ends came to 18 bases. CDR3 region: CASRPSARRDSNQPQHF. The CDR3 region has the DNA TGCGCCAGCAGACCTTCCGCTCGGAGGGATAGCAATCAGCCCCAGCATTTT.

This chain uses TRBV7-9 with TRBJ1-5, with a weak D call TRBD1 (6 bases). Germline assignment: CDR1 SEHNR and CDR2 FQNEAQ (reference sequence). The CDR3 is made up of 14 amino acids. V was clipped by 8 bases and J by 0 bases, with 11 bases between them. CDR3: CASGGGDSNQPQHF. DNA for the CDR3: TGTGCCAGCGGGGGGGGCGATAGCAATCAGCCCCAGCATTTT.

This rearrangement joins TRBV6-2 or TRBV6-3 to TRBJ1-4; TRBD1 is a possible D gene (5 bases). The V gene lost 1 base and the J gene lost 5 bases, with 14 bases spanning the gap. CDR1 is MNHEY and CDR2 is SVGEGT in the germline V gene. The CDR3 length is 16 residues. This CDR3 reads CASSYFAGSLNEKLFF. The CDR3 DNA is TGTGCCAGCAGTTACTTCGCAGGGTCCTTGAATGAAAAACTGTTTTTT.

The chain uses TRBV6-6 and TRBJ1-1; 10 nucleotides match TRBD1. This CDR3 region has 14 residues. The germline gives CDR1 MNHNY, CDR2 SVGAGI (reference sequence). V dropped 6 bases and J dropped 7; count of bases not matched to a gene: 8. CDR3 residues: CASSRGQGMSEAFF. The CDR3 DNA follows: TGTGCCAGCAGCCGGGGACAGGGGATGAGTGAAGCTTTCTTT.

The J gene is TRBJ2-3, the V gene TRBV19; 14 bases are shared with TRBD2. This CDR3 region has 16 residues. The germline gives CDR1 LNHDA, CDR2 SQIVND (reference sequence). Trimming took 5 bases from V and 5 from J; bases not matched to a gene: 6. This chain's CDR3 is CASSVGTSGGLDTQYF. CDR3 nucleotide sequence: TGTGCCAGTAGTGTAGGGACTAGCGGGGGATTAGATACGCAGTATTTT.

The V gene is TRBV27, the J gene TRBJ2-7; 11 bases line up with TRBD2. The J segment lost 3 bases and the V segment lost 4 bases, leaving 5 bases of the junction unmatched. CDR1 is MNHEY and CDR2 is SMNVEV in the germline V gene (reference sequence). There are 15 residues in the CDR3. CDR3 amino acids: CASSSPSGRYYEQYF. The CDR3 coding sequence is TGTGCCAGCAGTTCCCCTAGCGGGAGGTACTACGAGCAGTACTTC.

The gene calls are TRBV18 and TRBJ1-1; 10 positions match TRBD1. V dropped 3 bases and J dropped 4; count of bases not matched to a gene: 5. CDR3 length equals 15 residues. Per the germline V gene, CDR1 is KGHSH and CDR2 is LQKENI. For the CDR3, the DNA is TGTGCCAGCTCACCGCAGGGACAGGGGTTCACTGAAGCTTTCTTT. This encodes CASSPQGQGFTEAFF.

This clone occurred a few times. The chain links TRBV5-4 to TRBJ2-6; perhaps TRBD2 as D (6 bases). This CDR3 comprises 15 residues. The germline V gene has CDR1 SGHNT and CDR2 YYREEE (reference sequence). The V end was cut by 0 bases, the J end by 3 bases, with 7 bases between. The CDR3 reads CASSLAGGGANVLTF. CDR3 nucleotides: TGTGCCAGCAGCTTGGCCGGGGGTGGGGCCAACGTCCTGACTTTC.